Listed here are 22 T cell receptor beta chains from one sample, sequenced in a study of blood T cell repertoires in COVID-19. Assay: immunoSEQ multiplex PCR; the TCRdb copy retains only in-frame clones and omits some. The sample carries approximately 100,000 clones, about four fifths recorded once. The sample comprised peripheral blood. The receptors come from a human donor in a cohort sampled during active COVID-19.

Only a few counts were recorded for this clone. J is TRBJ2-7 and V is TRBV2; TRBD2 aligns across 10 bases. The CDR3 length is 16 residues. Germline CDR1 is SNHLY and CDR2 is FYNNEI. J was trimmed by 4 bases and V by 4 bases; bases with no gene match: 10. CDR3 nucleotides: TGTGCCAGCAGTGGACGACTAGCGGGTGTCTCTTACGAGCAGTACTTC. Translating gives CASSGRLAGVSYEQYF. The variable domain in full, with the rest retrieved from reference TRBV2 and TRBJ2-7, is EPEVTQTPSHQVTQMGQEVILRCVPISNHLYFYWYRQILGQKVEFLVSFYNNEISEKSEIFDDQFSVERPDGSNFTLKIRSTKLEDSAMYFCASSGRLAGVSYEQYFGPGTRLTVT.

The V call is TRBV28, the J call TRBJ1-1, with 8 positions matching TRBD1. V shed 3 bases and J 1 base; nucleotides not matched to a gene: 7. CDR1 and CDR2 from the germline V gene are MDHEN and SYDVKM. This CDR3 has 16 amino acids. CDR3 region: CASSFGAGGENTEAFF. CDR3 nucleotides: TGTGCCAGCAGTTTTGGGGCAGGGGGCGAGAACACTGAAGCTTTCTTT.

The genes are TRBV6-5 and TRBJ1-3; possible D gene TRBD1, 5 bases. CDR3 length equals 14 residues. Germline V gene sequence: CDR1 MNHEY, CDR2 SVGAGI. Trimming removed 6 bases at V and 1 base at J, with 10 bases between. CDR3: CASRAGGSGNTIYF. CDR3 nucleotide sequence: TGTGCCAGCAGAGCGGGGGGTTCTGGAAACACCATATATTTT.

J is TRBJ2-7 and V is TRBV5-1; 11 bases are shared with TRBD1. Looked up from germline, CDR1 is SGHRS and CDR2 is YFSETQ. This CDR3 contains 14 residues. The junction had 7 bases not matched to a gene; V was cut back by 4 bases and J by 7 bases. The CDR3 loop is CASSSGQGAGEQYF. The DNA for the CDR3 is TGCGCCAGCAGCAGCGGACAGGGGGCGGGTGAGCAGTACTTC.

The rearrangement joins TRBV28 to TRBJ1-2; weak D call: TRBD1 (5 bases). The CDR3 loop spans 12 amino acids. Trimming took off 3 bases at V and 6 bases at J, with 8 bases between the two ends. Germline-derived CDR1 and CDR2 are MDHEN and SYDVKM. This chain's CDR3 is CASSLQGNGYTF. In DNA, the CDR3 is TGTGCCAGCAGTTTGCAGGGCAATGGCTACACCTTC.

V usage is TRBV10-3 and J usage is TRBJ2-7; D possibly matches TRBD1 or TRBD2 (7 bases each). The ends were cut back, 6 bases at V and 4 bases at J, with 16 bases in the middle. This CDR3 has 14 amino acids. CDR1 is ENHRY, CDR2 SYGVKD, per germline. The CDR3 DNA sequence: TGTGCCATCAGGGAGACAGGGACTAAATACGAGCAGTACTTC. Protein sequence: CAIRETGTKYEQYF.

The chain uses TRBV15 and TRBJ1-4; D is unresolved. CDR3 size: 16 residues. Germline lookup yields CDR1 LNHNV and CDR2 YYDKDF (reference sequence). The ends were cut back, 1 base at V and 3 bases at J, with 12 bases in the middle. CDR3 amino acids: CATSRGGQEANEKLFF. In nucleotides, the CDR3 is TGTGCCACCAGCAGAGGCGGGCAAGAGGCTAATGAAAAACTGTTTTTT.

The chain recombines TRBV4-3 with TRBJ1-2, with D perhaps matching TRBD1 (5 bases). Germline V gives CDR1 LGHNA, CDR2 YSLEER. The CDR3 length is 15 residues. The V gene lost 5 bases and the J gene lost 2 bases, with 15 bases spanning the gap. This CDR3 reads CASSVRGQFNYGYTF. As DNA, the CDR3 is TGCGCCAGCAGCGTAAGGGGCCAGTTCAACTATGGCTACACCTTC.

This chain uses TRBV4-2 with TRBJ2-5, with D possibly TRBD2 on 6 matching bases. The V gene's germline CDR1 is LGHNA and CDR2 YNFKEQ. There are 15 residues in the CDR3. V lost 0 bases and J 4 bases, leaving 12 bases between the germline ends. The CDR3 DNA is TGTGCCAGCAGCCAAGAAGCGGAGGGAAGAGAGACCCAGTACTTC. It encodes CASSQEAEGRETQYF.

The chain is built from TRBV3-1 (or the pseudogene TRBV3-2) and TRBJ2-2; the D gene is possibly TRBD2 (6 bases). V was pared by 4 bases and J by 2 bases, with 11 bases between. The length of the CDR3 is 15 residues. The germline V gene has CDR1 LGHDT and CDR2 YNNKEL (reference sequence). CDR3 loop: CASSPGLVNTGELFF. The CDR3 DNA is TGTGCCAGCAGCCCGGGACTCGTTAACACCGGGGAGCTGTTTTTT.

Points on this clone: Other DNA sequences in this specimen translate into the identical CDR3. The CDR3 reads CASSALGGGGSWNGYTF. CDR3 coding DNA: TGTGCCAGCAGCGCCCTCGGGGGAGGGGGGAGTTGGAATGGCTACACCTTC. J is TRBJ1-2 and V is TRBV9; a possible D gene is TRBD1 (6 bases). Germline CDR1 SGDLS, CDR2 YYNGEE. Between the trimmed V and J ends, which lost 3 bases and 6 bases, there was a span of 24 bases. There are 17 residues in the CDR3.

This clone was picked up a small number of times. The CDR3 nucleotides are TGTGCCAGCAGCTTAGTCCCGGCCCCAGGGGACTATGGCTACACCTTC. Protein: CASSLVPAPGDYGYTF. V usage is TRBV7-9 and J usage is TRBJ1-2, with a weak D call TRBD1 (6 bases). The V and J ends lost 1 base and 3 bases respectively, with 15 bases between them. Germline CDR1 and CDR2: SEHNR and FQNEAQ (reference sequence). The CDR3 consists of 16 residues. The full variable domain, in which reference TRBV7-9 and TRBJ1-2 provide the parts outside the CDR3, is DTGVSQNPRHKITKRGQNVTFRCDPISEHNRLYWYRQTLGQGPEFLTYFQNEAQLEKSRLLSDRFSAERPKGSFSTLEIQRTEQGDSAMYLCASSLVPAPGDYGYTFGSGTRLTVV.

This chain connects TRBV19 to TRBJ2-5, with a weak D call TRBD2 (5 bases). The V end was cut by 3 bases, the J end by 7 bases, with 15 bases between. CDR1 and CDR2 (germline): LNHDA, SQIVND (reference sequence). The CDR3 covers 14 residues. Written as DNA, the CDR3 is TGTGCCAGTAGTATCCTGGGCGGAGAGGGGACCCAGTACTTC. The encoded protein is CASSILGGEGTQYF.

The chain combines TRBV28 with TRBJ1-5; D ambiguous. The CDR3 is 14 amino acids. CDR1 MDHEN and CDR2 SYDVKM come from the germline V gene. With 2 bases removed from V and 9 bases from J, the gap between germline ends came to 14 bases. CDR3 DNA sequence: TGTGCCAGCAGTTTAAAGGGCCGGGCGGGGCCCCAGCATTTT. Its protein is CASSLKGRAGPQHF.

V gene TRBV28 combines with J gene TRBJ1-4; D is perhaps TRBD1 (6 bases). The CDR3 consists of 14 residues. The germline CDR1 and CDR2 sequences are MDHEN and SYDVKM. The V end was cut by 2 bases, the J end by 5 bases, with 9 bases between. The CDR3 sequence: CASSLRDKNEKLFF. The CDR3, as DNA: TGTGCCAGCAGTTTAAGGGACAAGAATGAAAAACTGTTTTTT.

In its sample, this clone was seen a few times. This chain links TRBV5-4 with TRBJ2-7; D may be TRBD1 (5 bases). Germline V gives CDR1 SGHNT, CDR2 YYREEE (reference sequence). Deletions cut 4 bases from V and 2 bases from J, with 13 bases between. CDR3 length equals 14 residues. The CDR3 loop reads CASSLRQRPYEQYF. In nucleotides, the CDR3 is TGTGCCAGCAGCCTTAGACAGCGACCCTACGAGCAGTACTTC.

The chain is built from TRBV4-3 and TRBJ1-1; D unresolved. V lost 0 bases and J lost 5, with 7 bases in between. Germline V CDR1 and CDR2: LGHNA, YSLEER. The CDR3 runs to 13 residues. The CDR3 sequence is CASSQDEGTEAFF. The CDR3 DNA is TGCGCCAGCAGCCAAGATGAGGGTACTGAAGCTTTCTTT.

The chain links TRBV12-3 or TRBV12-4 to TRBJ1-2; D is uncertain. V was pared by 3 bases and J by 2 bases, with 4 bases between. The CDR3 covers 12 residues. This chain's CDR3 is CASSLGNYGYTF. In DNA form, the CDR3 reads TGTGCCAGCAGTTTGGGCAACTATGGCTACACCTTC.

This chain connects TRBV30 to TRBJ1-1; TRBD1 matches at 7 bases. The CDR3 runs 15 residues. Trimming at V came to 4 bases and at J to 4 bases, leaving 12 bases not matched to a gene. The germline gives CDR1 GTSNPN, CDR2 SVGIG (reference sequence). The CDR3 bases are TGTGCCTGGATGAGGGGGCGCGGTGTTAGCACTGAAGCTTTCTTT. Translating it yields CAWMRGRGVSTEAFF.

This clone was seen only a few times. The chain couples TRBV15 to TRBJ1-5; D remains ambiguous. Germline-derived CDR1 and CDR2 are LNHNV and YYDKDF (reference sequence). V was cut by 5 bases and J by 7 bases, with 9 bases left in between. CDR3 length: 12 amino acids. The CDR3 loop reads CATSPARQPQHF. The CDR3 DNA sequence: TGTGCCACCAGCCCCGCGCGACAGCCCCAGCATTTT.

The CDR3 DNA reads TGTGCCAGCAGTAGACTTCAGGACAGGGGTAATTCACCCCTCCACTTT. Translation gives CASSRLQDRGNSPLHF. The chain links TRBV27 to TRBJ1-6, with 9 bases fitting TRBD1. CDR1 is MNHEY, CDR2 SMNVEV, per germline (reference sequence). The CDR3 spans 16 residues. V was pared by 5 bases and J by 6 bases, with 8 bases of the junction left unmatched.

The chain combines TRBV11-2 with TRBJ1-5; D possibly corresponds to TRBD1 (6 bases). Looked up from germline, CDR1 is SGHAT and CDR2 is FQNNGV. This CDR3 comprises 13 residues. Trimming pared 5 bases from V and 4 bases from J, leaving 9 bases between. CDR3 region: CASSATGNQPQHF. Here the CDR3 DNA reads TGTGCCAGCAGCGCTACAGGGAATCAGCCCCAGCATTTT.